Each of the 19 T cell receptor beta chains below was sequenced from the same sample in a study of response to subunit inactivated influenza vaccine. TCRdb reprocessed the RT-PCR reads via MiXCR and lists one record per CDR3 protein. The top ten hold roughly 10% of the sample, which has around 750,000 distinct CDR3 sequences, 21% seen once. Sequencing was performed on PBMCs from blood, taken roughly 5 days after vaccination. All receptors come from a man between 45 and 60 years old who received an inactivated influenza vaccine.

The chain joins TRBV20-1 to TRBJ1-5; TRBD1 matches 8 bases. V shed 4 bases, J shed 2 bases, and the junction held 4 bases outside the gene matches. In germline, CDR1 is DFQATT, CDR2 SNEGSKA (reference sequence). This CDR3 contains 14 residues. Here the CDR3 DNA reads TGCAGTGCTACAGGGGGCTCGGGCAATCAGCCCCAGCATTTT. Amino acids: CSATGGSGNQPQHF.

This clonotype was counted only a few times. The J gene is TRBJ2-7, the V gene TRBV6-2 or TRBV6-3, with D possibly called TRBD1 or TRBD2 (5 bases each). Germline assignment: CDR1 MNHEY and CDR2 SVGEGT. The germline V and J ends were trimmed by 2 bases and 4 bases, with 12 bases remaining between them. The CDR3 extends over 14 amino acids. CDR3 sequence reads: CASSYRDGGYEQYF. For the CDR3, the DNA is TGTGCCAGCAGTTACAGGGACGGTGGGTACGAGCAGTACTTC.

The J gene is TRBJ2-1, the V gene TRBV29-1, with D tentatively TRBD1 (6 bases). V lost 3 bases, J lost 7 bases, and 16 bases lay in between. The CDR3 length is 14 residues. Germline V CDR1 and CDR2: SQVTM, ANQGSEA. The CDR3 protein is CSVDMHRDGNEQFF. DNA of the CDR3: TGCAGCGTTGATATGCACAGGGATGGGAATGAGCAGTTCTTC.

The genes are TRBV12-3 or TRBV12-4 and TRBJ2-5; TRBD1 matches at 8 bases. V lost 6 bases to trimming and J lost 10 bases; unmatched junction nucleotides: 10. The CDR3 spans 13 residues. The CDR3 nucleotides are TGTGCCAGCAGGGAGGCGGACAGGGTATTCCAGTACTTC. This sequence encodes CASREADRVFQYF.

This rearrangement joins TRBV20-1 to TRBJ2-7; 10 nucleotides match TRBD1. From germline, CDR1 is DFQATT and CDR2 SNEGSKA (reference sequence). The ends lost 5 bases at V and 3 bases at J; junction bases unmatched: 4. This CDR3 region has 13 residues. The CDR3 DNA reads TGCAGTGCTTCTCGGGACAGGGGCTACGAGCAGTACTTC. As protein: CSASRDRGYEQYF.

This clonotype was observed a few times. The chain has TRBV12-3 or TRBV12-4 and TRBJ2-1, with 9 positions matching TRBD2. The junction had 6 bases not matched to a gene; V was cut back by 5 bases and J by 4 bases. The CDR3 is made up of 15 amino acids. DNA for the CDR3: TGTGCCAGCAGTGAAAGCGGGGGGTTTTACAATGAGCAGTTCTTC. Translated, it gives CASSESGGFYNEQFF.

This clonotype was seen more than once but under ten times. The chain employs TRBV4-1 and TRBJ2-3; TRBD1 matches at 7 bases. Germline V gene lookup returns CDR1 MGHRA and CDR2 YSYEKL. The CDR3 runs 14 residues. The V and J ends lost 5 bases and 7 bases, in that order; junction bases with no gene match: 9. CDR3 amino acids: CASSTIPRGNTQYF. The CDR3, as DNA: TGCGCCAGCAGCACGATACCCAGGGGGAATACGCAGTATTTT.

This chain uses TRBV12-3 or TRBV12-4 with TRBJ2-2; 10 bases map to TRBD2. The ends lost 4 bases at V and 8 bases at J; junction bases unmatched: 10. The CDR3 runs to 16 residues. This CDR3 is CASSSEAGGRTGELFF. As DNA, the CDR3 is TGTGCCAGCAGTTCCGAAGCGGGAGGGAGGACGGGGGAGCTGTTTTTT.

The rearrangement joins TRBV7-2 to TRBJ2-7, with 9 positions matching TRBD2. CDR1 and CDR2 from the germline V gene are SGHTA and FQGNSA. This CDR3 is built from 15 residues. J gave up 5 bases and V 3 bases, and 8 bases lay outside the gene matches. The chain's CDR3 is CASSFLSGRGNEQYF. The CDR3 nucleotides are TGTGCCAGCAGCTTCCTTAGCGGGAGAGGCAACGAGCAGTACTTC.

This clonotype was seen more than once but under ten times. The V and J genes are TRBV27 and TRBJ2-1; no clear D gene. Germline V CDR1 and CDR2: MNHEY, SMNVEV (reference sequence). V lost 8 bases and J lost 2, with 10 bases in between. This CDR3 is built from 13 residues. The CDR3 region has the DNA TGTGCCAGCTTAGGAAATCCCTACAATGAGCAGTTCTTC. Protein product: CASLGNPYNEQFF.

In this sample, this clonotype turned up many times. The chain combines TRBV5-1 with TRBJ1-6, with 8 bases that match TRBD1. The CDR3 has 15 amino acids. CDR1 SGHRS and CDR2 YFSETQ come from the germline V gene. Unmatched junction bases numbered 6, after V lost 4 bases and J lost 6 bases. The CDR3 region has the DNA TGCGCCAGCAGCACACAGGGGGGATTTAATTCACCCCTCCACTTT. Translation gives CASSTQGGFNSPLHF.

V and J are TRBV18 and TRBJ1-2, with 12 positions matching TRBD1. CDR3 length: 15 residues. Trimming at V came to 3 bases and at J to 7 bases, leaving 6 bases not matched to a gene. Germline V gene lookup returns CDR1 KGHSH and CDR2 LQKENI. CDR3 DNA: TGTGCCAGCTCACCCCCGGGACAGGGGGCAGGTGGCTACACCTTC. Translation: CASSPPGQGAGGYTF.

This clonotype was recorded many times. CDR3 sequence: CAISDRLETQYF. Here the CDR3 DNA reads TGTGCCATCAGTGATAGGCTGGAGACCCAGTACTTC. The chain recombines TRBV10-3 with TRBJ2-5; D not resolved. V was pared by 3 bases and J by 5 bases, with 7 bases between. Germline V gene sequence: CDR1 ENHRY, CDR2 SYGVKD. The CDR3 has 12 amino acids.

The V and J genes are TRBV10-1 and TRBJ2-3, with 8 bases matching TRBD1. The germline CDR1 and CDR2 sequences are WNHNN and SYGVQD (reference sequence). The CDR3 is 14 residues long. With V trimmed by 7 bases and J by 3 bases, 6 bases remained unmatched. The CDR3 sequence is CASNRGIGTDTQYF. CDR3 nucleotide sequence: TGCGCCAGCAACAGGGGGATTGGGACAGATACGCAGTATTTT.

This clonotype appeared once. V and J are TRBV10-3 and TRBJ2-1; D possibly corresponds to TRBD1 (6 bases). This CDR3 has 12 amino acids. Germline CDR1 is ENHRY and CDR2 is SYGVKD. Trimming took 8 bases from V and 7 from J, leaving 12 bases between them. The CDR3 DNA follows: TGTGCCATCGCGGACAGACGGAATGAGCAGTTCTTC. Its translation: CAIADRRNEQFF.

There are a few counts of this clonotype. DNA for the CDR3: TGTGCCAGCAGCTTAGTACGGACAGTAGACGAGCAGTACTTC. Translating gives CASSLVRTVDEQYF. The rearrangement uses TRBV7-2 and TRBJ2-7, with TRBD1 as a possible D gene (6 bases). Germline-derived CDR1 and CDR2 are SGHTA and FQGNSA. V gave up 1 base and J gave up 5 bases, with 12 bases separating them. This CDR3 region has 14 residues.

This clonotype was seen a handful of times. The chain links TRBV12-3 or TRBV12-4 to TRBJ2-5; 11 positions match TRBD1. The CDR3 spans 13 residues. V trimming: 7 bases; J trimming: 9 bases; junction bases outside the gene matches: 7. The CDR3: CASTPGDRGAQYF. The CDR3 DNA reads as TGTGCCAGCACACCCGGGGACAGGGGGGCCCAGTACTTC.

This clonotype was seen more than once but under ten times. The J gene is TRBJ1-1, the V gene TRBV29-1; D ambiguous. Germline V gene sequence: CDR1 SQVTM, CDR2 ANQGSEA. CDR3 length equals 13 residues. Trimming pared 4 bases from V and 0 bases from J, leaving 9 bases between. CDR3 nucleotides: TGCAGCGTTGGCGGACGGGTGAACACTGAAGCTTTCTTT. This encodes CSVGGRVNTEAFF.

The chain carries TRBV7-2 and TRBJ1-1; no clear D gene. The CDR3 is 14 amino acids. The V and J ends lost 1 base and 4 bases respectively, with 10 bases between them. The germline V gene has CDR1 SGHTA and CDR2 FQGNSA. CDR3 amino acids: CASSLVLPGTEAFF. Here the CDR3 DNA reads TGTGCCAGCAGCTTAGTTTTGCCGGGCACTGAAGCTTTCTTT.